This TCR beta chain was captured in a study of CD8 T cells in Susac syndrome. Trimming removed 9 bases from V and 3 bases from J, with 22 bases in between. This CDR3 region has 16 residues. Germline lookup yields CDR1 LNHDA and CDR2 SQIVND (reference sequence). Peripheral blood CD8+ and CD4+ T cells were profiled by TCR beta sequencing. Both CD4+ and CD8+ T cells were negatively isolated, and TEMRA cells underwent FACS enrichment. The authors reverse transcribed 0.5 to 1 ug RNA with random hexamers. Amplification of TCR beta CDR3 used immunoSEQ multiplex PCR across 54 Vbeta and 13 Jbeta. TCRdb independently ran MiXCR on the immunoSEQ multiplex PCR reads; one entry per CDR3 protein. The sample shows a few hundred thousand distinct CDR3 sequences, 80% to 95% of them seen only once.

This rearrangement joins TRBV19 to TRBJ2-3; maybe TRBD1 (5 bases). The clonotype was recovered from a human donor with multiple sclerosis. Sequencing input: CD4+ T cells from PBMCs. DNA of the CDR3: TGTGCCAGCTCAAAGCCAGCCCAGGGCTTTACAGATACGCAGTATTTT. Translated: CASSKPAQGFTDTQYF.